This T cell receptor (beta chain) is drawn from a study of cytomegalovirus exposure and HLA in healthy donors (dated by TCRdb to 2017 to 2019). Some background on the complete study: According to a later analysis, one platform produced both the 120 validation repertoires and the approximately 670 repertoires of the first cohort. The study was designed to test whether signatures of past pathogen exposure could be identified by cataloging public T cell receptors. In addition to the first cohort of about 650 subjects, a separate validation cohort of around 110 different subjects was used. High-throughput TCR immunosequencing, statistical association of individual TCRs with disease status, and machine learning were combined to predict cytomegalovirus infection status.

Concerning this clone itself: Which antigen it targets is not known. The record has no base qualities; no much larger clone is one base away.

The donors were included in the validation cohort of some 120 subjects, a group kept apart from the approximately 700-subject first cohort. The germline V gene yields LGHNA for CDR1 and YNFKEQ for CDR2. From V the trimming removes 4 bases and from J it removes 5 bases, while the gene matches leave 9 bases of the junction unaccounted for. The CDR3 has 16 amino acids, counting the end cysteine and phenylalanine. Only CDR3 DNA remains: 48 bases, in frame from the first base. The protocol used for the library was the immunoSEQ multiplex PCR assay. The published analysis was carried out like this. To diagnose cytomegalovirus status from the catalog of TCR beta chain sequences, a statistical classification framework was built. The source is immuneACCESS, and TCRdb retained only in-frame sequences with V and J called. Part of the clones is not carried over; for the studies checked, unresolved V genes explain less than half of this, and the remainder is unexplained. V, J and clone size were drawn from that table, and D and trimming were deduced from the DNA. This sample lists 70,000 to 75,000 clones; 94% were detected once. Roughly 3% of the sample rests with the top ten.

What the authors observed across the whole study: In both the original and validation cohorts, the classifier was reported to diagnose cytomegalovirus status with high specificity and sensitivity. A later analysis had no HLA typing for the validation cohort, so co-occurrence there was scored across all 110 or so repertoires. The authors suggested that the approach could potentially be generalized to other disease states and immunological phenotypes. The study listed 170 or so TCR beta chains as associated with cytomegalovirus. While some public TCRs were present in many individuals, most TCR sequences turned up only very rarely across donors. Three of the identified cytomegalovirus-associated TCR beta chains were confirmed in vitro to be specific for cytomegalovirus antigens. In a later analysis, TCRs clustered in the first cohort were found to also tend to co-occur in the 100 to 150 validation repertoires, with approximately 95% of cluster scores above 0.

The source is a woman aged 18 to 35 in good health and CMV-seropositive. Sequencing was carried out using PBMCs. The chain employs TRBV4-2 and TRBJ2-5; 11 middle bases align to TRBD2. The bases read TGTGCCAGCAGCCTAGAGACTAGCGGGATCCGGGAGACCCAGTACTTC. Its protein is CASSLETSGIRETQYF.